This T cell receptor (beta chain) was sequenced for a study of cytomegalovirus exposure and HLA in healthy donors. PCR used 60 Vbeta primers and 13 Jbeta primers. Libraries were prepared by immunoSEQ multiplex PCR; TCRdb keeps only in-frame clonotypes and omits some of them. The sample records about 160,000 clones, around 74% being singletons. Trimming pared 1 base from V and 4 bases from J, leaving 19 bases between. Germline V gene data show CDR1 as SQVTM and CDR2 as ANQGSEA. CDR3 size: 16 residues. The chain combines TRBV29-1 with TRBJ2-5; D possibly corresponds to TRBD1 (5 bases). The TCR originated in a woman aged 25 to 39 in good health and CMV-seronegative. The source material was PBMCs. CDR3 in amino acids: CSVEASPTDSLETQYF. The CDR3 nucleotides read TGCAGCGTTGAAGCATCCCCGACAGACTCTCTAGAGACCCAGTACTTC.